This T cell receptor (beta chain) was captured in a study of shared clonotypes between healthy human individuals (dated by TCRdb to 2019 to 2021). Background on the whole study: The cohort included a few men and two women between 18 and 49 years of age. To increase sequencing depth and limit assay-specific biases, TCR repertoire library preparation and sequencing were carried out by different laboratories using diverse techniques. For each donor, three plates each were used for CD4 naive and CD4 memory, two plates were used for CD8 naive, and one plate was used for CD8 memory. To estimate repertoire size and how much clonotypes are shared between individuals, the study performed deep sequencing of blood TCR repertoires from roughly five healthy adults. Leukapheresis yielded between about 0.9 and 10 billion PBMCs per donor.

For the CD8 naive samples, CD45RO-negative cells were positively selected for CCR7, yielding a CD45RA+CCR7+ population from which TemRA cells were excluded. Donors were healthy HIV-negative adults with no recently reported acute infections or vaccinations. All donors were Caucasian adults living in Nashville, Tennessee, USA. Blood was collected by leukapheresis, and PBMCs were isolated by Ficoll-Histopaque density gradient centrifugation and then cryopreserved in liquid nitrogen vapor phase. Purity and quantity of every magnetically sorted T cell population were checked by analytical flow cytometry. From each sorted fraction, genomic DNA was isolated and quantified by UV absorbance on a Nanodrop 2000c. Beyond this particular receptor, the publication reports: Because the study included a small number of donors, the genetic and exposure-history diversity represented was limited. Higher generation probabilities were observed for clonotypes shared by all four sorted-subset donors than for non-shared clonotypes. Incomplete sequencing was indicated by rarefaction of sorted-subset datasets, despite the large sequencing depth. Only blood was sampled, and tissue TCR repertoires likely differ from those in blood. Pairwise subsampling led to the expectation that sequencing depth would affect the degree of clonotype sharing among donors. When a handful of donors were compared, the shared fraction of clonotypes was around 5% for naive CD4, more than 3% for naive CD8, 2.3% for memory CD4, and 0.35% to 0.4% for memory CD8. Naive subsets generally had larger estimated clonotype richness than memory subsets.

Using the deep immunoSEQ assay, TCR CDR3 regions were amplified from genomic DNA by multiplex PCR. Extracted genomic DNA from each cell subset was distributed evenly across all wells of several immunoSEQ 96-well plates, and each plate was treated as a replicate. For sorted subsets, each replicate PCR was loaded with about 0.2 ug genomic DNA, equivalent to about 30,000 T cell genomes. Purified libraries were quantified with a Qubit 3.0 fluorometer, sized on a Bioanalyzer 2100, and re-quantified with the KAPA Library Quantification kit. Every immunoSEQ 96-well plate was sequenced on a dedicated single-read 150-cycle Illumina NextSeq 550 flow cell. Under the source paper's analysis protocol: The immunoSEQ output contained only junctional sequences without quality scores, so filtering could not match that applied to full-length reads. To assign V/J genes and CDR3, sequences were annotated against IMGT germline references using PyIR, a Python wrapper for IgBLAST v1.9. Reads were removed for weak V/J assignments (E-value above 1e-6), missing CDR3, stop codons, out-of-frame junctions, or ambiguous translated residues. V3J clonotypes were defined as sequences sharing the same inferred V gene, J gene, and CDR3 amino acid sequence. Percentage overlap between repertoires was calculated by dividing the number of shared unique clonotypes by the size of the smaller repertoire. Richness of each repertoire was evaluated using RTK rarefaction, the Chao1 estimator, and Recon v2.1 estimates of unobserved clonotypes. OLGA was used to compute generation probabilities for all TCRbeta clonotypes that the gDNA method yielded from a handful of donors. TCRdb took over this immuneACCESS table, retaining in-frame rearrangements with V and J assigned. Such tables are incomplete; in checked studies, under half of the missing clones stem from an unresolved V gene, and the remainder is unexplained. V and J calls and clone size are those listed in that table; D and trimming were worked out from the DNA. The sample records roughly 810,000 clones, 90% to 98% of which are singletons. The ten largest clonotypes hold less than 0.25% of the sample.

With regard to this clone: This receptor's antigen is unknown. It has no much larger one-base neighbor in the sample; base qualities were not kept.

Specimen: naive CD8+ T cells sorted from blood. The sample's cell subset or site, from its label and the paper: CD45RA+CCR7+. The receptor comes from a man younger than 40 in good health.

The DNA sequence is given as TGTGCCAGCGCAGACCCAATGGGTTTGAGCACAGATACGCAGTATTTT. Its protein reads: CASADPMGLSTDTQYF. This chain joins TRBV2 to TRBJ2-3, with no D gene named confidently. The junction shows trimming of 8 bases on V and 0 bases on J, plus 18 bases between the germline ends. The CDR3 spans 16 residues, from the cysteine through the phenylalanine. The entry retains the CDR3 DNA only, 48 bases that are in frame from base 1. CDR1 SNHLY and CDR2 FYNNEI are derived from the germline V gene.